This TCR beta chain appears in the sequencing data of a study of blood T cell repertoires in COVID-19. Background on the study: The study drew acute and convalescent COVID-19 samples from the United States, Italy and Spain.

The CDR3 spans 14 residues. The ends were cut back, 5 bases at V and 1 base at J, with 11 bases in the middle. Germline-derived CDR1 and CDR2 are SGHVS and FNYEAQ. In the original analysis: Estimation of nucleated cell counts relied on the amplification of reference gene primers. Generated by immunoSEQ multiplex PCR, the TCRdb table keeps only in-frame clones and is missing some. V and J calls and clone size come straight from that table; D and trimming were deduced from the DNA. The table has 200,000 to 250,000 clones, 84% seen once. Clinical history as reported by participants underpinned cohort assignment. Two consecutive negative NP/OP PCR tests, clearance, or resolved symptoms defined Cohort 3 recovery.

This sequence was found in a woman aged 40 to 49 who had recovered from COVID-19. J is TRBJ1-1 and V is TRBV7-6; no clear D. The sample consisted of PBMCs or T cells enriched from blood (not recorded which). The CDR3 DNA sequence: TGTGCCAGCAGCCCGGCTGGCGGGAACACTGAAGCTTTCTTT. Translated, it gives CASSPAGGNTEAFF.